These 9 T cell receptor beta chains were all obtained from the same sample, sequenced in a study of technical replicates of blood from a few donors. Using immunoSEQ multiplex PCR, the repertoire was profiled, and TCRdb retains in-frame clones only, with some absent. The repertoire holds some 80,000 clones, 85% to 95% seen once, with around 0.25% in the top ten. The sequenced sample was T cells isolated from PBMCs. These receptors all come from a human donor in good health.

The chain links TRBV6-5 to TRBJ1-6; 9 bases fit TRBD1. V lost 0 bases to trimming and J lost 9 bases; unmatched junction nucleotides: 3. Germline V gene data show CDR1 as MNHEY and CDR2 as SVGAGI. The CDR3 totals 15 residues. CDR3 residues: CASSYSQQGASPLHF. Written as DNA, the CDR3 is TGTGCCAGCAGTTACTCGCAACAGGGGGCTTCACCCCTCCACTTT.

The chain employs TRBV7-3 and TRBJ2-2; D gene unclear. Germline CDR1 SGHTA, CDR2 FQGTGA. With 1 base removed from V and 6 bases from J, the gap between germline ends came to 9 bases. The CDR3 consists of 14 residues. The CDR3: CASSLNSVPGELFF. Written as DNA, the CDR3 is TGTGCCAGCAGCTTAAACTCGGTCCCCGGGGAGCTGTTTTTT.

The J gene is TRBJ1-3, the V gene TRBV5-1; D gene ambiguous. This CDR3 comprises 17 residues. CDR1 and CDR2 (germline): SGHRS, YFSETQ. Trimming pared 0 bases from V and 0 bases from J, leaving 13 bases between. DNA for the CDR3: TGCGCCAGCAGCTTGGCCGGGTCGACGGACTCTGGAAACACCATATATTTT. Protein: CASSLAGSTDSGNTIYF.

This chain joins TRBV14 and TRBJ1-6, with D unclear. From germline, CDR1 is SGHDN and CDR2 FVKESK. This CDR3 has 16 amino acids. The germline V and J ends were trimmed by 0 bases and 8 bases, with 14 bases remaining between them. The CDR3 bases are TGTGCCAGCAGCCAAGACGCGGCAGACGTATATTCACCCCTCCACTTT. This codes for CASSQDAADVYSPLHF.

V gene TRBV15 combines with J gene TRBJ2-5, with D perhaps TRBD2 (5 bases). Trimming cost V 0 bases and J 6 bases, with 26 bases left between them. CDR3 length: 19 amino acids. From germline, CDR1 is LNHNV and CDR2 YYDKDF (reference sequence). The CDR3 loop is CATSRDSAERARVLKTQYF. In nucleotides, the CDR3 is TGTGCCACCAGCAGAGATTCCGCCGAGCGAGCGAGGGTTCTAAAGACCCAGTACTTC. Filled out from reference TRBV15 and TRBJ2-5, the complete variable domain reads DAMVIQNPRYQVTQFGKPVTLSCSQTLNHNVMYWYQQKSSQAPKLLFHYYDKDFNNEADTPDNFQSRRPNTSFCFLDIRSPGLGDTAMYLCATSRDSAERARVLKTQYFGPGTRLLVL.

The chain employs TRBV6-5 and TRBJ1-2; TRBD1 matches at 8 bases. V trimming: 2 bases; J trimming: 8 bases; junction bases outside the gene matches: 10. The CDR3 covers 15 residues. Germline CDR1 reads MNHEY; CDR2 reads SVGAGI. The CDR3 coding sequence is TGTGCCAGCAGTTACGCAACGACAGGGGAAATCGGCTACACCTTC. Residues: CASSYATTGEIGYTF.

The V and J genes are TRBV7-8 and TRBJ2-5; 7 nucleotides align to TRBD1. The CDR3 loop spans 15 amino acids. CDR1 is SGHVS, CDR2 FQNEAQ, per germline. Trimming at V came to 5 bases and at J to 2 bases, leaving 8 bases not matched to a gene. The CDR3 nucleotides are TGTGCCAGCAGCCTATTGACAGGGACACAAGAGACCCAGTACTTC. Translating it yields CASSLLTGTQETQYF.

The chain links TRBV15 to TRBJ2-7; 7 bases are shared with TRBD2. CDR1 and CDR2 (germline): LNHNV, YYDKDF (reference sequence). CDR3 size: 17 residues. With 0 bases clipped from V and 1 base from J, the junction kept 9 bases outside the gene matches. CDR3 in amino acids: CATSRDLPGRGSYEQYF. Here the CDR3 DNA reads TGTGCCACCAGCAGAGATCTCCCAGGGAGGGGATCCTACGAGCAGTACTTC.

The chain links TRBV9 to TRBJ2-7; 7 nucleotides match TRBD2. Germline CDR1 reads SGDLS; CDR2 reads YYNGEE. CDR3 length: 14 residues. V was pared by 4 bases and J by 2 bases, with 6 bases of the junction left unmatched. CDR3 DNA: TGTGCCAGCAGCCCGGGGGGACTGGCCTACGAGCAGTACTTC. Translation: CASSPGGLAYEQYF.